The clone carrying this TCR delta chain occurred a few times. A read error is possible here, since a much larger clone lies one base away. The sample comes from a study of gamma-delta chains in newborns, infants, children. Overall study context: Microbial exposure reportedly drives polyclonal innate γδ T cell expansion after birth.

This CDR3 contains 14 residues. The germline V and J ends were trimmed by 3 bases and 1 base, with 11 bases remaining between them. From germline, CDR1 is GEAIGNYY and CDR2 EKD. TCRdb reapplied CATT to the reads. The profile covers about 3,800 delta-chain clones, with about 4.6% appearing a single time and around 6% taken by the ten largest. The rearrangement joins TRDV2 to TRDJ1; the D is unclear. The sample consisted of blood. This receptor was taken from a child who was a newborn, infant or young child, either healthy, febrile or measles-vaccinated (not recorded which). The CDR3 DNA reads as TGTGCCTGTGACGAGTTATCTTGCACCGATAAACTCATCTTT. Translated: CACDELSCTDKLIF.